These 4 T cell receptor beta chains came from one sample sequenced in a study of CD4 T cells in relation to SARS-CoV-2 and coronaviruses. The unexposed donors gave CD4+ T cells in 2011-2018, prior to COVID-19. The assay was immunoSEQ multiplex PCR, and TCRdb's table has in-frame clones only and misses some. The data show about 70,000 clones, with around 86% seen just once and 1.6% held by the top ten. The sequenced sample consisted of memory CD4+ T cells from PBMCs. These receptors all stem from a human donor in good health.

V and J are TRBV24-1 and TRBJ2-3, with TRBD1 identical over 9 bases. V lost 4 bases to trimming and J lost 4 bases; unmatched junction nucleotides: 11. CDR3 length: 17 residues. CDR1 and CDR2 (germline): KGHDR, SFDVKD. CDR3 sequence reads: CATSDPGQGSGSDTQYF. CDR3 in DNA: TGTGCCACCAGTGACCCAGGACAGGGGAGCGGCTCAGATACGCAGTATTTT.

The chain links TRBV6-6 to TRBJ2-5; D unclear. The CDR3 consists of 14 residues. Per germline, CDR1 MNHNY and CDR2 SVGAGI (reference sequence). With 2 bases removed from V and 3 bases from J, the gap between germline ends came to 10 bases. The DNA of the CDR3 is TGTGCCAGCAGTTACGCACAGAGTGAAGAGACCCAGTACTTC. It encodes CASSYAQSEETQYF.

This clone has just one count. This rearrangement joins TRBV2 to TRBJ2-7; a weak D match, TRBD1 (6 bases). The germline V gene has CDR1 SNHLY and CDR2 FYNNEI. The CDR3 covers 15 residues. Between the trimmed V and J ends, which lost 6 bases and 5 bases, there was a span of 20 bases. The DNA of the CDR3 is TGTGCCAGCAGGGGGGCAGGGCAGATTGAGGACGAGCAGTACTTC. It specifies CASRGAGQIEDEQYF.

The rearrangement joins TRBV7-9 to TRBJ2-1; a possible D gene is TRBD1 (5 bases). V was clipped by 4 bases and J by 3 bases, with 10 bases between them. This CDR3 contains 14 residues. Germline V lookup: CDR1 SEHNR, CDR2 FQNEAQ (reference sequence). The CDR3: CASSWPDNYNEQFF. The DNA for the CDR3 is TGTGCCAGCAGCTGGCCGGACAACTACAATGAGCAGTTCTTC. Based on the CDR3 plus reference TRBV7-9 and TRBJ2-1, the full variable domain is DTGVSQNPRHKITKRGQNVTFRCDPISEHNRLYWYRQTLGQGPEFLTYFQNEAQLEKSRLLSDRFSAERPKGSFSTLEIQRTEQGDSAMYLCASSWPDNYNEQFFGPGTRLTVL.